This TCR beta chain stems from a study of blood T cell repertoires in COVID-19. This clone was found once. V lost 4 bases, J lost 1 base, and 0 bases stayed unmatched. This CDR3 has 13 residues. Germline loops: CDR1 SNHLY, CDR2 FYNNEI. The table came from immunoSEQ multiplex PCR; TCRdb's copy has only in-frame clones and leaves some out. The table records over 70,000 clones, 75% to 85% of them present only once. The sequence was collected from a woman aged 80 or older with acute or convalescent COVID-19. The chain combines TRBV2 with TRBJ1-1; TRBD1 matches at 7 bases. Sequenced material: peripheral blood. CDR3 in amino acids: CASSGDRNTEAFF. CDR3 sequence (DNA): TGTGCCAGCAGTGGGGACAGGAACACTGAAGCTTTCTTT.